The sequence of this T cell receptor (beta chain) was determined in a study of cytomegalovirus exposure and HLA in healthy donors. Regarding the study as a whole: According to the study, approximately 150 TCR beta chains were cytomegalovirus-associated. TRBV6-2, TRBV6-3 and some other V segments were unresolvable in 87-base-pair reads.

V lost 2 bases, J lost 7 bases, and 7 bases stayed unmatched. The CDR3 is 14 amino acids. CDR1 SGDLS and CDR2 YYNGEE come from the germline V gene. This PCR relied on a set of 60 Vbeta primers and 13 Jbeta primers. Measured with immunoSEQ multiplex PCR; TCRdb has only the in-frame clones, and not every one. Its table lists some 150,000 clones. Turning to this clone: The target antigen is unknown.

Sequencing input: PBMCs. This sequence was found in a man between 35 and 55 years old in good health and CMV-seronegative. The chain combines TRBV9 with TRBJ1-1, with TRBD1 matching over 8 bases. The CDR3 sequence is CASSVTQGAGEAFF. CDR3 coding DNA: TGTGCCAGCAGCGTCACCCAGGGGGCTGGTGAAGCTTTCTTT.